The rows below give T cell receptor beta chains drawn from one sample of a study of PD-L1 blockade in urothelial cancer. This table comes from immunoSEQ multiplex PCR, and its TCRdb copy is limited to in-frame clones, with some not included. The profile shows around 100,000 clones, around 90% of them singletons. The source was PBMCs, collected around atezolizumab (anti-PD-L1) treatment. The receptor source for this set is a man between 60 and 75 years old with urothelial cancer. Both conserved end residues are part of each CDR3. A D gene is named only where the DNA matches it firmly. Only part of the rows carry a size: once, few, many, or a class if the clone is expanded.

clone_size: .; j_call: TRBJ2-5; v_call: TRBV5-1; d_call: .; cdr3_aa: CASSLGGQGGETQYF; cdr3_nt: TGCGCCAGCAGCTTGGGAGGCCAGGGGGGAGAGACCCAGTACTTC
clone_size: once; j_call: TRBJ2-7; v_call: TRBV19; d_call: TRBD2; cdr3_aa: CASSRRLAGADEQYF; cdr3_nt: TGTGCCAGTAGTCGTAGACTAGCGGGAGCTGATGAGCAGTACTTC
clone_size: .; j_call: TRBJ2-5; v_call: TRBV5-1; d_call: TRBD2; cdr3_aa: CASSPGALAGIKETQYF; cdr3_nt: TGCGCCAGCAGCCCTGGCGCGCTAGCGGGGATCAAAGAGACCCAGTACTTC
clone_size: .; j_call: TRBJ1-5; v_call: TRBV30; d_call: .; cdr3_aa: CAWSAGQNSNQPQHF; cdr3_nt: TGTGCCTGGAGTGCAGGGCAGAATAGCAATCAGCCCCAGCATTTT
clone_size: .; j_call: TRBJ1-3; v_call: TRBV7-2; d_call: .; cdr3_aa: CASSLGRGAYSGNTIYF; cdr3_nt: TGTGCCAGCAGCTTAGGTCGGGGGGCCTACTCTGGAAACACCATATATTTT
clone_size: .; j_call: TRBJ1-4; v_call: TRBV18; d_call: .; cdr3_aa: CASSQTEDEKLFF; cdr3_nt: TGTGCCAGCTCACAGACAGAAGATGAAAAACTGTTTTTT
clone_size: few; j_call: TRBJ1-2; v_call: TRBV4-1; d_call: TRBD1; cdr3_aa: CASSQGDRGNGYTF; cdr3_nt: TGCGCCAGCAGCCAAGGGGACAGGGGTAACGGCTACACCTTC
clone_size: .; j_call: TRBJ1-5; v_call: TRBV5-1; d_call: .; cdr3_aa: CASSLVSNQPQHF; cdr3_nt: TGCGCCAGCAGCTTGGTAAGCAATCAGCCCCAGCATTTT
clone_size: .; j_call: TRBJ2-1; v_call: TRBV5-1; d_call: .; cdr3_aa: CASSLGEGSYNEQFF; cdr3_nt: TGCGCCAGCAGCTTGGGAGAGGGCTCCTACAATGAGCAGTTCTTC
clone_size: .; j_call: TRBJ1-4; v_call: TRBV7-9; d_call: .; cdr3_aa: CASSAPGRANEKLFF; cdr3_nt: TGTGCCAGCAGCGCCCCAGGGAGGGCTAATGAAAAACTGTTTTTT
clone_size: .; j_call: TRBJ2-5; v_call: TRBV7-2; d_call: TRBD2; cdr3_aa: CASSARMSGSTETQYF; cdr3_nt: TGTGCCAGCAGCGCACGAATGAGCGGGAGTACGGAGACCCAGTACTTC
clone_size: .; j_call: TRBJ2-5; v_call: TRBV7-9; d_call: .; cdr3_aa: CASSQRDFGETQYF; cdr3_nt: TGTGCCAGCAGCCAACGGGACTTCGGGGAGACCCAGTACTTC
clone_size: .; j_call: TRBJ2-3; v_call: TRBV7-9; d_call: .; cdr3_aa: CASSFGTSTDTQYF; cdr3_nt: TGTGCCAGCAGCTTCGGGACTAGCACAGATACGCAGTATTTT
clone_size: .; j_call: TRBJ2-2; v_call: TRBV5-1; d_call: TRBD2; cdr3_aa: CASSKPGGPLTGELFF; cdr3_nt: TGCGCCAGCAGCAAACCGGGGGGGCCGCTCACCGGGGAGCTGTTTTTT
clone_size: .; j_call: TRBJ2-5; v_call: TRBV9; d_call: .; cdr3_aa: CASSRRHSGVEETQYF; cdr3_nt: TGTGCCAGCAGCAGACGACATTCGGGGGTCGAAGAGACCCAGTACTTC
clone_size: once; j_call: TRBJ2-7; v_call: TRBV6-7; d_call: TRBD2; cdr3_aa: CASSGGGTSGGAYEQYF; cdr3_nt: TGTGCCAGCAGTGGGGGAGGGACTAGCGGGGGGGCCTACGAGCAGTACTTC
clone_size: .; j_call: TRBJ2-3; v_call: TRBV2; d_call: .; cdr3_aa: CASNRAWRTSTDTQYF; cdr3_nt: TGTGCCAGCAACAGGGCATGGAGAACTAGCACAGATACGCAGTATTTT
clone_size: .; j_call: TRBJ2-1; v_call: TRBV7-2; d_call: .; cdr3_aa: CASSHGPAPNEQFF; cdr3_nt: TGTGCCAGCAGCCATGGGCCGGCCCCCAATGAGCAGTTCTTC
clone_size: .; j_call: TRBJ1-2; v_call: TRBV28; d_call: TRBD1; cdr3_aa: CASSLFQGADYGYTF; cdr3_nt: TGTGCCAGCAGTTTATTTCAGGGGGCGGACTATGGCTACACCTTC
clone_size: .; j_call: TRBJ1-4; v_call: TRBV6-5; d_call: .; cdr3_aa: CASGQINEKLFF; cdr3_nt: TGTGCCAGCGGACAGATTAATGAAAAACTGTTTTTT
clone_size: .; j_call: TRBJ1-2; v_call: TRBV30; d_call: TRBD1; cdr3_aa: CAWSPGDSYGYTF; cdr3_nt: TGTGCCTGGAGTCCTGGGGACAGCTATGGCTACACCTTC
clone_size: .; j_call: TRBJ1-4; v_call: TRBV9; d_call: .; cdr3_aa: CASSEQGTNEKLFF; cdr3_nt: TGTGCCAGCAGCGAACAGGGTACTAATGAAAAACTGTTTTTT
clone_size: .; j_call: TRBJ1-4; v_call: TRBV5-1; d_call: TRBD1; cdr3_aa: CASSNDRVDEKLFF; cdr3_nt: TGCGCCAGCAGCAACGACAGGGTGGACGAAAAACTGTTTTTT
clone_size: .; j_call: TRBJ1-1; v_call: TRBV5-1; d_call: .; cdr3_aa: CASSFTENTEAFF; cdr3_nt: TGCGCCAGCAGCTTTACTGAGAACACTGAAGCTTTCTTT
clone_size: .; j_call: TRBJ1-1; v_call: TRBV7-3; d_call: .; cdr3_aa: CASSPAGARDTEAFF; cdr3_nt: TGTGCCAGCAGCCCCGCGGGGGCGAGGGACACTGAAGCTTTCTTT
clone_size: .; j_call: TRBJ1-2; v_call: TRBV27; d_call: .; cdr3_aa: CASSFGEGAGGYTF; cdr3_nt: TGTGCCAGCAGTTTCGGCGAGGGCGCGGGTGGCTACACCTTC
clone_size: .; j_call: TRBJ2-7; v_call: TRBV7-2; d_call: .; cdr3_aa: CASSFRYSYEQYF; cdr3_nt: TGTGCCAGCAGCTTCAGGTACTCCTACGAGCAGTACTTC
clone_size: .; j_call: TRBJ1-1; v_call: TRBV4-3; d_call: .; cdr3_aa: CASSREQVLNTEAFF; cdr3_nt: TGCGCCAGCAGCCGCGAACAGGTGCTAAACACTGAAGCTTTCTTT
clone_size: .; j_call: TRBJ1-1; v_call: TRBV7-9; d_call: TRBD1; cdr3_aa: CASSLGQGWSTEAFF; cdr3_nt: TGTGCCAGCAGCTTAGGACAGGGGTGGAGCACTGAAGCTTTCTTT
clone_size: few; j_call: TRBJ1-1; v_call: TRBV30; d_call: .; cdr3_aa: CAYRDKETEAFF; cdr3_nt: TGTGCCTACAGGGACAAAGAAACTGAAGCTTTCTTT
clone_size: .; j_call: TRBJ1-6; v_call: TRBV2; d_call: TRBD1; cdr3_aa: CASSGQGAYNSPLHF; cdr3_nt: TGTGCCAGCAGCGGGCAGGGGGCGTATAATTCACCCCTCCACTTT
clone_size: .; j_call: TRBJ2-7; v_call: TRBV25-1; d_call: .; cdr3_aa: CASSEGGRGNHEQYF; cdr3_nt: TGTGCCAGCAGTGAAGGCGGCAGGGGTAACCACGAGCAGTACTTC
clone_size: .; j_call: TRBJ1-1; v_call: TRBV5-6; d_call: .; cdr3_aa: CASSLAAGGNTEAFF; cdr3_nt: TGTGCCAGCAGCTTGGCCGCGGGGGGGAACACTGAAGCTTTCTTT
clone_size: once; j_call: TRBJ2-5; v_call: TRBV19; d_call: .; cdr3_aa: CASSIVPGGGETQYF; cdr3_nt: TGTGCCAGTAGTATAGTTCCGGGGGGCGGGGAGACCCAGTACTTC
clone_size: .; j_call: TRBJ1-2; v_call: TRBV6-1; d_call: TRBD1; cdr3_aa: CASRMDRGAYGYTF; cdr3_nt: TGTGCCAGCAGGATGGACAGGGGGGCCTATGGCTACACCTTC
clone_size: few; j_call: TRBJ1-2; v_call: TRBV19; d_call: .; cdr3_aa: CASSIVGANYGYTF; cdr3_nt: TGTGCCAGTAGTATCGTCGGAGCTAACTATGGCTACACCTTC
clone_size: few; j_call: TRBJ1-1; v_call: TRBV7-9; d_call: TRBD1; cdr3_aa: CASSLGDRVTEAFF; cdr3_nt: TGTGCCAGCAGCTTAGGGGACAGGGTTACTGAAGCTTTCTTT
clone_size: .; j_call: TRBJ2-3; v_call: TRBV15; d_call: TRBD1; cdr3_aa: CATSSGQGDSADTQYF; cdr3_nt: TGTGCCACCAGCTCGGGACAGGGGGACTCCGCAGATACGCAGTATTTT
clone_size: .; j_call: TRBJ1-6; v_call: TRBV7-2; d_call: .; cdr3_aa: CASSSSTGTSPLHF; cdr3_nt: TGTGCCAGCAGCTCCTCGACAGGTACCTCACCCCTCCACTTT
clone_size: .; j_call: TRBJ1-1; v_call: TRBV20-1; d_call: TRBD1; cdr3_aa: CSAETGAEAFF; cdr3_nt: TGCAGTGCTGAAACAGGGGCTGAAGCTTTCTTT
clone_size: .; j_call: TRBJ2-5; v_call: TRBV11-1; d_call: TRBD2; cdr3_aa: CASSSGLAGQETQYF; cdr3_nt: TGTGCCAGCAGCTCGGGACTAGCGGGCCAAGAGACCCAGTACTTC
clone_size: .; j_call: TRBJ2-3; v_call: TRBV5-5; d_call: .; cdr3_aa: CASSLDVGEADTQYF; cdr3_nt: TGTGCCAGCAGCTTGGATGTGGGAGAGGCAGATACGCAGTATTTT
clone_size: .; j_call: TRBJ2-3; v_call: TRBV11-2; d_call: TRBD2; cdr3_aa: CASSPRLATTDTQYF; cdr3_nt: TGTGCCAGCAGCCCCAGACTAGCCACCACAGATACGCAGTATTTT
clone_size: .; j_call: TRBJ1-1; v_call: TRBV27; d_call: .; cdr3_aa: CASSPRGVFSSEAFF; cdr3_nt: TGTGCCAGCAGCCCACGGGGGGTTTTTTCTTCTGAAGCTTTCTTT
clone_size: .; j_call: TRBJ1-1; v_call: TRBV30; d_call: TRBD1; cdr3_aa: CAWTEFPGTGLNTEAFF; cdr3_nt: TGTGCCTGGACCGAGTTTCCCGGGACAGGTTTGAACACTGAAGCTTTCTTT
clone_size: .; j_call: TRBJ2-3; v_call: TRBV28; d_call: TRBD2; cdr3_aa: CASSFGRGRVDTQYF; cdr3_nt: TGTGCCAGCAGCTTCGGGCGGGGGAGGGTAGATACGCAGTATTTT
clone_size: .; j_call: TRBJ1-2; v_call: TRBV7-2; d_call: .; cdr3_aa: CASSQRQFNYGYTF; cdr3_nt: TGTGCCAGCAGCCAAAGACAGTTTAACTATGGCTACACCTTC
clone_size: .; j_call: TRBJ1-5; v_call: TRBV10-3; d_call: TRBD1; cdr3_aa: CAISEGDSGEPQHF; cdr3_nt: TGTGCCATCAGTGAAGGGGACAGTGGGGAGCCCCAGCATTTT
clone_size: once; j_call: TRBJ1-2; v_call: TRBV29-1; d_call: .; cdr3_aa: CSVEDRRGYTF; cdr3_nt: TGCAGCGTTGAGGACAGAAGGGGCTACACCTTC
clone_size: .; j_call: TRBJ2-5; v_call: TRBV7-2; d_call: .; cdr3_aa: CASSTYQETQYF; cdr3_nt: TGTGCCAGCAGCACTTATCAAGAGACCCAGTACTTC
clone_size: .; j_call: TRBJ2-2; v_call: TRBV4-3; d_call: .; cdr3_aa: CASSQARLTGELFF; cdr3_nt: TGCGCCAGCAGCCAAGCCCGACTTACCGGGGAGCTGTTTTTT
clone_size: few; j_call: TRBJ2-3; v_call: TRBV7-2; d_call: TRBD2; cdr3_aa: CASSLGLAGSGYWTDTQYF; cdr3_nt: TGTGCCAGCAGCTTAGGACTAGCGGGATCGGGCTATTGGACGGATACGCAGTATTTT
clone_size: .; j_call: TRBJ1-4; v_call: TRBV19; d_call: .; cdr3_aa: CASSPIRRGGTNEKLFF; cdr3_nt: TGTGCCAGTAGCCCCATTAGACGCGGGGGTACTAATGAAAAACTGTTTTTT
clone_size: .; j_call: TRBJ1-1; v_call: TRBV5-1; d_call: .; cdr3_aa: CASSSPEAGGTEAFF; cdr3_nt: TGCGCCAGCAGCAGCCCGGAGGCAGGAGGTACTGAAGCTTTCTTT
clone_size: .; j_call: TRBJ1-1; v_call: TRBV7-8; d_call: TRBD1; cdr3_aa: CASSLDRAGTEAFF; cdr3_nt: TGTGCCAGCAGCCTCGACAGGGCGGGCACTGAAGCTTTCTTT
clone_size: .; j_call: TRBJ2-3; v_call: TRBV6-6; d_call: TRBD2; cdr3_aa: CASSYTSGSIRDTQYF; cdr3_nt: TGTGCCAGCAGCTACACTAGCGGGAGTATACGGGATACGCAGTATTTT
clone_size: few; j_call: TRBJ2-7; v_call: TRBV5-6; d_call: TRBD1; cdr3_aa: CASSLQGRRSYEQYF; cdr3_nt: TGTGCCAGCAGCTTACAGGGGCGTCGTTCCTACGAGCAGTACTTC
clone_size: .; j_call: TRBJ2-1; v_call: TRBV20-1; d_call: TRBD2; cdr3_aa: CSASRGGRVF; cdr3_nt: TGCAGTGCTTCCCGGGGGGGCAGGGTCTTC
clone_size: .; j_call: TRBJ2-4; v_call: TRBV5-1; d_call: .; cdr3_aa: CASSPLEASDIQYF; cdr3_nt: TGCGCCAGCAGCCCCCTGGAGGCGTCGGACATTCAGTACTTC